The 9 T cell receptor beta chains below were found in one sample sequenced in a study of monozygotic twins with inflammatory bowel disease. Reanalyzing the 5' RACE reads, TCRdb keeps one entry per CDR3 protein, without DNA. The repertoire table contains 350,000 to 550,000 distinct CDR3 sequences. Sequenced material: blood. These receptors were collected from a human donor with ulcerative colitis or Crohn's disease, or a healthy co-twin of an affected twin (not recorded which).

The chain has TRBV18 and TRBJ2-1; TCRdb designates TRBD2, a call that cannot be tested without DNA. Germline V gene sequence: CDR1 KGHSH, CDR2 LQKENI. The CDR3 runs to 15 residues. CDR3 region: CASSPAGTNDNEQFF.

The CDR3 loop reads CASSLGVESGQPQHF. V is TRBV5-1 and J is TRBJ1-5. Germline V CDR1 and CDR2: SGHRS, YFSETQ. CDR3 size: 15 residues.

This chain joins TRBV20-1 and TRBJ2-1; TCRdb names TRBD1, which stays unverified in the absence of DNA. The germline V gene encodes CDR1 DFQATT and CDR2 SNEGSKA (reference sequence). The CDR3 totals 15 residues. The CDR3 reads CSASKGGLLYNEQFF.

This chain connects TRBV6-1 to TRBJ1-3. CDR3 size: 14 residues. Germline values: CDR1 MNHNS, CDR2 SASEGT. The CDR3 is CASSEDFSGNTIYF.

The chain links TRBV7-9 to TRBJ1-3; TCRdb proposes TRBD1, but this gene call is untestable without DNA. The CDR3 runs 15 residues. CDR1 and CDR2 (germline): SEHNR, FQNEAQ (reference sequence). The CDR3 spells CASSLRQGTGNTIYF.

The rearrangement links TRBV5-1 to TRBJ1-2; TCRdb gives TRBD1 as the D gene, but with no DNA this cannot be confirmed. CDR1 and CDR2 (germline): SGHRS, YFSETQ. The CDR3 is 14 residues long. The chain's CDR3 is CASRRDTSSYGYTF.

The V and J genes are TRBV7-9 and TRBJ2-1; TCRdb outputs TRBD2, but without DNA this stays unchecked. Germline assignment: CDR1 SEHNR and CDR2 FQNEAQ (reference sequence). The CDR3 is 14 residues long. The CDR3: CASTISGAYNEQFF.

CDR3 sequence: CASSEMGAGSLNQPQHF. The genes are TRBV27 and TRBJ1-5; TCRdb's assignment of TRBD1 cannot be checked, as there is no DNA. The CDR3 runs to 17 residues. Germline values: CDR1 MNHEY, CDR2 SMNVEV (reference sequence).

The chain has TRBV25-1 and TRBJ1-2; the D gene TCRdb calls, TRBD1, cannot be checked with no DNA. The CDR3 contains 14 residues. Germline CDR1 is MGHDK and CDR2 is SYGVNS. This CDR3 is CASSEEAQGYGYTF.